Given below is one T cell receptor beta chain in context. The antigen is undetermined. Germline V gene sequence: CDR1 SGHTA, CDR2 FQGNSA. The CDR3 consists of 15 residues. J gave up 6 bases and V 5 bases, and 6 bases lay outside the gene matches. These data belong to a study of T cell repertoires in cytomegalovirus infection. Overall study context: Both a matching HLA type and CMV infection were indicated by public TCR beta signatures. Study outcomes and limitations: There were HLA-C-restricted CMV-specific TCR beta clonotypes dominating the ex vivo response.

In TCRdb, the reads were re-called with MiXCR into one record per CDR3 protein. This sample yields about 570,000 distinct CDR3 sequences, of which around 40% are seen a single time; roughly 50% belongs to the top ten. The TCR sequence derives from a human donor in good health (CMV status not recorded). Some clones in this sample may be carry-over from other donors' samples. The rearrangement joins TRBV7-2 to TRBJ1-5; TRBD1 agrees at 11 bases. This specimen was cultured PBMCs, taken from culture after CMV antigen stimulation. CDR3 nucleotides: TGTGCCAGCAGCCGGACAGGGGGCTACGGTCAGCCCCAGCATTTT. The encoded protein is CASSRTGGYGQPQHF.